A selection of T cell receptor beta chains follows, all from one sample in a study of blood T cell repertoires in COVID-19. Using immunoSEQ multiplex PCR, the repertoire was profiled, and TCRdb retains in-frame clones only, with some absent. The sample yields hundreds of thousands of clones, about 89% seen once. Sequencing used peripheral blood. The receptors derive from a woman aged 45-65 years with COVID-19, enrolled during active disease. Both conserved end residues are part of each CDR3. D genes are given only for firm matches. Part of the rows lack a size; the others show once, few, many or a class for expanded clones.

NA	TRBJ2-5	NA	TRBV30	TGTGCCTACGGACACAACCAAGAGACCCAGTACTTC	CAYGHNQETQYF
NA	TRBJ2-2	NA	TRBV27	TGTGCCAGCAGCCCCTTGCTGAGCGGGGAGCTGTTTTTT	CASSPLLSGELFF
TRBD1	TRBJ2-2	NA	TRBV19	TGTGCCAGTAGTATAAGAAGGGGGCAGGGATCGAACACCGGGGAGCTGTTTTTT	CASSIRRGQGSNTGELFF
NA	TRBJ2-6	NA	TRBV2	TGTGCCAGCAGGCACGTAGTGCCTCAGACTTTC	CASRHVVPQTF
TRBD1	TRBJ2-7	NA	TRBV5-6	TGTGCCAGCAGCCTCGGGACAGGGGACGAGCAGTACTTC	CASSLGTGDEQYF
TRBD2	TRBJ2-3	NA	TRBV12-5	TGTGCTAGTGGTCAACTAGCGGGGGGGACAGATACGCAGTATTTT	CASGQLAGGTDTQYF
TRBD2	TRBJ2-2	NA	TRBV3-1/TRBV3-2	TGTGCCAGCAGCCTCAGCGGGGCGGACACCGGGGAGCTGTTTTTT	CASSLSGADTGELFF
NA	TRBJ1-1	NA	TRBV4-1	TGCGCCAGCAGCGGCCCGGGACACAGGAACACTGAAGCTTTCTTT	CASSGPGHRNTEAFF
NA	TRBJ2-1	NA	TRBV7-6	TGTGCCAGCAGCTTAGTCGCGGGGAGCTACAATGAGCAGTTCTTC	CASSLVAGSYNEQFF
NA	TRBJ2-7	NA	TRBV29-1	TGCAGCGCCCAAAGCGCGTCAGATTACTACGAGCAGTACTTC	CSAQSASDYYEQYF
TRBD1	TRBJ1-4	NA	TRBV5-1	TGCGCCAGCAGCTTGGCTGGACAGGGAGGTGAAAAACTGTTTTTT	CASSLAGQGGEKLFF
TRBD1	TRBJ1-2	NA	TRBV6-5	TGTGCCAGCAGAAAAAACAGGGGCCATGGCTACACCTTC	CASRKNRGHGYTF
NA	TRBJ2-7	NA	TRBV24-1	TGTGCCACCAGTGATTCGCTGGACAGATCCTACGAGCAGTACTTC	CATSDSLDRSYEQYF
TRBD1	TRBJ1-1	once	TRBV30	TGTGCCTGGAGTGGAACAGGGGGCTTCACTGAAGCTTTCTTT	CAWSGTGGFTEAFF
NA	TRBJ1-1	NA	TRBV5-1	TGCGCCAGCAGCTTGGGGGCCTCCGGCACTGAAGCTTTCTTT	CASSLGASGTEAFF
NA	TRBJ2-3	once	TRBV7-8	TGTGCCAGCAGCTCCGGCAGGGGAGATACGCAGTATTTT	CASSSGRGDTQYF
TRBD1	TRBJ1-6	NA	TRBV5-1	TGCGCCAGCAGCCCATGGACAGGGTCTAATTCACCCCTCCACTTT	CASSPWTGSNSPLHF
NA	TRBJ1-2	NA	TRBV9	TGTGCCAGCAGCGTAGATAGGGACACGTACTATGGCTACACCTTC	CASSVDRDTYYGYTF
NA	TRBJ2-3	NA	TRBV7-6	TGTGCCAGCAGCAAATCTTTTAGCGCGGGGGCGGTAGATACGCAGTATTTT	CASSKSFSAGAVDTQYF
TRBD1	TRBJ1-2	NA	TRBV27	TGTGCCAGCAGAGAAACAGGGGTGGGGTACTATGGCTACACCTTC	CASRETGVGYYGYTF
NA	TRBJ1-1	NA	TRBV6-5	TGTGCCAGCACCCACGACAGGAACACTGAAGCTTTCTTT	CASTHDRNTEAFF
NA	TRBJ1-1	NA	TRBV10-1	TGCGCCAGCAGTGAGGGCCAATCCCCCACTGAAGCTTTCTTT	CASSEGQSPTEAFF
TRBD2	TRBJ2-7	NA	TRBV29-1	TGCAGCGTTAAGAGGGGAGGGTCGGGGGAGCAGTACTTC	CSVKRGGSGEQYF
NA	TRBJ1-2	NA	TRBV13	TGTGCCAGCAGCTTTATACGGGGCTACACCTTC	CASSFIRGYTF
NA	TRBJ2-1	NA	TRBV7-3	TGTGCCAGCAGCTTAGGTGGGGGGAATGGTGAGCAGTTCTTC	CASSLGGGNGEQFF
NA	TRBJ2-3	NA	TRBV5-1	TGCGCCAGCAGCTTGGCGGCAACTAATACAGATACGCAGTATTTT	CASSLAATNTDTQYF
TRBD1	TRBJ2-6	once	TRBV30	TGTGCCTGGAGTAAGGGGGCAACTGGGGCCAACGTCCTGACTTTC	CAWSKGATGANVLTF
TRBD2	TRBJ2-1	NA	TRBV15	TGTGCCACCAGCAAGCCGAGCGGGGGCCACAATGAGCAGTTCTTC	CATSKPSGGHNEQFF
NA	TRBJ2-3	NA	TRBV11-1	TGTGCCAGCAGCTACCTGAGCGGGTTTCGGGATACGCAGTATTTT	CASSYLSGFRDTQYF
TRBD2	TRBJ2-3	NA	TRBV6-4	TGTGCCAGCAGTGACGGGAGGGCGATTGAGCGACCAGATACGCAGTATTTT	CASSDGRAIERPDTQYF
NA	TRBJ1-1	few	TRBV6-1	TGTGCCAGCAGTGAAGAAAGGGGCACTGAAGCTTTCTTT	CASSEERGTEAFF
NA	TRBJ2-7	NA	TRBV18	TGTGCCAGCTCACCGGGAGTCTCCCTCTACTACGAGCAGTACTTC	CASSPGVSLYYEQYF
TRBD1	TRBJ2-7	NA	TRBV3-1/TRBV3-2	TGTGCCAGCAGCTCTCCCCGGGACAGGGGATCCTACGAGCAGTACTTC	CASSSPRDRGSYEQYF
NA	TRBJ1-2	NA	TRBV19	TGTGCCAGTACTAATGGGGAGCGCTACACCTTC	CASTNGERYTF
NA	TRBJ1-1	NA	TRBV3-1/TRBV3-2	TGTGCCAGCAGCCCCACCGGGACAACCTTGAACACTGAAGCTTTCTTT	CASSPTGTTLNTEAFF
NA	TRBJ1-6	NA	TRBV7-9	TGTGCCAGCAGCCGGGGGACGGACTATTCACCCCTCCACTTT	CASSRGTDYSPLHF
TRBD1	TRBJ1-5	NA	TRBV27	TGTGCCAGCAGTTCGACAGGGTGGAGCAATCAGCCCCAGCATTTT	CASSSTGWSNQPQHF
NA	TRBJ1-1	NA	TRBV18	TGTGCCAGCTCACCTCTTGAAGCTTTCTTT	CASSPLEAFF
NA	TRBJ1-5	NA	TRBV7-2	TGTGCCAGCAGCTACGCGGCCAACAATCAGCCCCAGCATTTT	CASSYAANNQPQHF
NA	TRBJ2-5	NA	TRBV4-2	TGTGCCAGCAGCCAAGATTCAGGACTACAGTACTTC	CASSQDSGLQYF
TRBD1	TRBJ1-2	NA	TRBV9	TGTGCCAGCAGCTTCCAGACAGGGCCTAACTATGGCTACACCTTC	CASSFQTGPNYGYTF
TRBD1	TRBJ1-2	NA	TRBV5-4	TGTGCCAGCAGCCCGACAGGGTCTAACTATGGCTACACCTTC	CASSPTGSNYGYTF
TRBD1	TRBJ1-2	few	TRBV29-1	TGCAGCGGCTCCGGGACAGGGGGCGCTTATGGCTACACCTTC	CSGSGTGGAYGYTF
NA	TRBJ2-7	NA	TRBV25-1	TGTGCCAGCAGCGTACAACGATACGAGCAGTACTTC	CASSVQRYEQYF
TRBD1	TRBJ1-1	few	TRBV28	TGTGCCAGCAGGGACAGGGGGAGAGGGAACACTGAAGCTTTCTTT	CASRDRGRGNTEAFF
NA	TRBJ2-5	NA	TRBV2	TGTGCCAGCAGTTTCTATCCTCTGGGACTGACCCAAGAGACCCAGTACTTC	CASSFYPLGLTQETQYF
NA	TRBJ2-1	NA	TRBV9	TGTGCCAGCAGCTCCCTTGGGGGGGCGAAACGGGAGCAGTTCTTC	CASSSLGGAKREQFF
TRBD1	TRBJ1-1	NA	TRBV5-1	TGCGCCAGCGGTCCCGCACAGGGGGCCCCGAACACTGAAGCTTTCTTT	CASGPAQGAPNTEAFF
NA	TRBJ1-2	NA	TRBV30	TGTGCCTGGAGTGTGAAACAGAATTATGGCTACACCTTC	CAWSVKQNYGYTF
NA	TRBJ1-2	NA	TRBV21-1	TGTGCCAGCCAACGGGGACAGGGAAACGGCTACACCTTC	CASQRGQGNGYTF
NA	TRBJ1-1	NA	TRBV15	TGTGCCACCAGCAGAGGCCTCTTTACAGAACTCATGAACACTGAAGCTTTCTTT	CATSRGLFTELMNTEAFF
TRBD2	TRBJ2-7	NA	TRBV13	TGTGCCAGCAGCTTCGGGGGCGGGGGGCCACCGGGCTTC	CASSFGGGGPPGF